This T cell receptor (beta chain) came from a study of T cell responses to AZD1222 COVID-19 vaccine. Study-level findings and limits: Sampling captured repertoires only after the peak T cell response. Spike-specific TCR breadth and depth grew following two AZD1222 doses. At 160-218 and 743-854, vaccine-associated CD4 TCRs were dominant, and they spanned spike.

This clone is medium-sized. Its target is unknown. The protocol was immunoSEQ multiplex PCR, while the TCRdb copy is restricted to in-frame clones and leaves out a portion. The profile covers about 92,000 clones, with 85% to 90% appearing a single time and about 9.4% taken by the ten largest. The clonotype was recovered from an adult in good health. This specimen consisted of peripheral blood, obtained on day 0 of MenACWY control vaccination.

CDR3 nucleotides: TGTGCCAGCAGCTTAGTTTCCACAACTAATGAAAAACTGTTTTTT. This codes for CASSLVSTTNEKLFF. V is TRBV7-8 and J is TRBJ1-4; D gene ambiguous. Between the trimmed V and J ends, which lost 1 base and 0 bases, there was a span of 6 bases. The CDR3 contains 15 residues. Germline V gene data show CDR1 as SGHVS and CDR2 as FQNEAQ.